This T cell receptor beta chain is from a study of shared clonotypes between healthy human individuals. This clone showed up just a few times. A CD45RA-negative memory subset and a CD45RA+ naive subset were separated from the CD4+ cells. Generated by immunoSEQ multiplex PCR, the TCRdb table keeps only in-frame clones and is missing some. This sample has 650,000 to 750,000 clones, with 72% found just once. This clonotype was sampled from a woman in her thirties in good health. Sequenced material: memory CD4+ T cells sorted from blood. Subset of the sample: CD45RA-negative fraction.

Here the CDR3 DNA reads TGCAGCGTTGCTCACCTTGCCGGGGAGGGACGCGATGAGCAGTTCTTC. This gives the protein CSVAHLAGEGRDEQFF. This chain joins TRBV29-1 and TRBJ2-1, with TRBD2 matching over 7 bases. The CDR3 has 16 residues. V shed 4 bases and J 8 bases; nucleotides not matched to a gene: 17. Germline V CDR1 and CDR2: SQVTM, ANQGSEA.